This paragraph covers one TCR beta chain sequence. The source of the sample is a study of blood T cell repertoires in COVID-19. Study-wide background: In each case, the material was cDNA or gDNA derived from T cells, B-cell-depleted T cells, or PBMCs.

This table comes from immunoSEQ multiplex PCR, and its TCRdb copy is limited to in-frame clones, with some not included. The sample has over 200,000 clones; around four fifths are singletons. This receptor was identified in a man older than 75 with acute or convalescent COVID-19. The sequencing sample was made of peripheral blood.

The DNA for the CDR3 is TGTGCCAGCAGTCGGTTGGGGGGACTAACGCTTTATTACGAGCAGTACTTC. Its protein is CASSRLGGLTLYYEQYF. This chain connects TRBV2 to TRBJ2-7, with 7 bases identical to TRBD2. CDR3 length: 17 residues. The V gene end was trimmed by 5 bases and the J gene end by 4 bases; junction bases not matched to a gene: 17. CDR1 and CDR2 from the germline V gene are SNHLY and FYNNEI. Variable domain in full (rest from reference TRBV2 and TRBJ2-7): EPEVTQTPSHQVTQMGQEVILRCVPISNHLYFYWYRQILGQKVEFLVSFYNNEISEKSEIFDDQFSVERPDGSNFTLKIRSTKLEDSAMYFCASSRLGGLTLYYEQYFGPGTRLTVT.